A single sample is the source of the 10 T cell receptor beta chains below, sequenced in a study of tumor-infiltrating lymphocytes in primary liver carcinoma. Using a constant-region primer together with ProtoScript II reverse transcriptase, TCR beta cDNA was made from about 500 ng of total RNA. It was through three nested multiplex PCR rounds of slightly modified ARM-PCR that TCR beta libraries arose. TRBV1-TRBV30 forward primers paired with a C-beta reverse primer drove the first two PCR rounds, roughly 10 cycles each. A single record per CDR3 protein comes from TCRdb applying MiXCR to the multiplex PCR reads. Of 55,000 to 70,000 distinct CDR3 sequences detected, 71% appear once; the ten largest clones hold 55% to 70%. Both RNA and DNA were isolated together from around 20-30 mg of bulk tissue that had not been sorted. Sequenced: liver tumor tissue from sampling region 2. As for subset: tumor region T2, inferior pole. All receptors come from a man aged 35 to 55 with primary liver carcinoma and hepatitis B virus infection.

Of note for this clonotype: One end of the junction fails to match germline, which may point to a read error. This chain joins TRBV11-1 and TRBJ2-4; TRBD2 agrees at 12 bases. Germline CDR1 and CDR2: SGHAT and FQDESV (reference sequence). This CDR3 spans 17 amino acids. The CDR3 DNA reads TGTGCCTGCGGCTTTCCCGGGACTAGCGGGTCCAAAAACATCCAGTACTTC. The encoded protein is CACGFPGTSGSKNIQYF.

The chain links TRBV28 to TRBJ2-1; possible D gene TRBD2, 6 bases. Per germline, CDR1 MDHEN and CDR2 SYDVKM. The CDR3 spans 13 residues. The chain's CDR3 is CVNSLWGVHEQFF. As DNA, the CDR3 is TGTGTCAACAGTTTATGGGGGGTACATGAGCAGTTCTTC.

The chain links TRBV6-6 to TRBJ2-2, with 7 nucleotides matching TRBD1. This CDR3 region has 15 residues. V shed 3 bases, J shed 7 bases, and the junction held 8 bases outside the gene matches. Germline V gene sequence: CDR1 MNHNY, CDR2 SVGAGI (reference sequence). The CDR3 is CASSYNDRAGGELFF. CDR3 nucleotide sequence: TGTGCCAGCAGTTATAATGACAGGGCGGGCGGGGAGCTGTTTTTT.

This clonotype occurred a few times. This may arise from a read error, as a much more abundant clone is one base away. The gene calls are TRBV29-1 and TRBJ2-2; TRBD1 or TRBD2 may be the D gene (5 bases each). The V gene lost 4 bases and the J gene lost 0 bases, with 15 bases spanning the gap. In germline, CDR1 is SQVTM, CDR2 ANQGSEA. This CDR3 spans 16 amino acids. The CDR3 is CSVAGPAATNTGELFF. In nucleotides, the CDR3 is TGCAGCGTTGCGGGACCAGCGGCAACGAACACCGGGGAGCTGTTTTTT.

For this clonotype: The junction does not match germline at one end; this may be a read error. The chain combines TRBV11-2 with TRBJ1-2; 9 nucleotides agree with TRBD1. The length of the CDR3 is 15 residues. The germline CDR1 and CDR2 sequences are SGHAT and FQNNGV. CDR3 amino acids: CSSSYTGGPSPGYTF. The CDR3 region has the DNA TGTTCCAGCAGTTATACAGGGGGCCCCTCCCCTGGCTACACCTTC.

As to this clonotype: A much larger clone lies a single base off, so this may be a read error. The chain has TRBV11-3 and TRBJ1-5, with D perhaps matching TRBD1 (5 bases). CDR1 is SGHNT and CDR2 is YENEEA in the germline V gene. The CDR3 extends over 15 amino acids. This CDR3 is CANSLDLGVAQPQHF. DNA of the CDR3: TGTGCCAACAGCTTAGATCTGGGGGTGGCTCAGCCCCAGCATTTT. The whole variable domain, remainder taken from reference TRBV11-3 and TRBJ1-5, is EAGVVQSPRYKIIEKKQPVAFWCNPISGHNTLYWYLQNLGQGPELLIRYENEEAVDDSQLPKDRFSAERLKGVDSTLKIQPAELGDSAVYLCANSLDLGVAQPQHFGDGTRLSIL.

This clonotype was counted between two and nine times. V and J are TRBV20-1 and TRBJ2-5, with 10 bases that match TRBD1. The germline CDR1 and CDR2 sequences are DFQATT and SNEGSKA (reference sequence). The CDR3 loop spans 13 amino acids. CDR3 DNA: TGCGCCCAGACAGGGGGCGGGGGAGAGACCCAGTACTTC. Amino acids: CAQTGGGGETQYF.

In the case of this clonotype: The junction does not match germline at one end; this may be a read error. The chain couples TRBV29-1 to TRBJ2-3; D unresolved. The length of the CDR3 is 15 residues. The germline gives CDR1 SQVTM, CDR2 ANQGSEA. CDR3 protein: CSVEGGAGITATQYF. CDR3 bases: TGCAGCGTTGAGGGCGGTGCCGGCATCACAGCTACGCAGTATTTT.

A word on this clonotype: The limits of the CDR3 on the DNA are not certain, so only TCRdb's listed CDR3 is given. The V and J genes are TRBV12-3 or TRBV12-4 and TRBJ1-5. The length of the CDR3 is 15 amino acids, counting both ends. The CDR3 here is CVSSFGQGSSQPQHF.

As for this clonotype: This may come from a read error, since a much larger clone is one base off. The V gene is TRBV6-4, the J gene TRBJ2-7, with D uncertain. Germline lookup yields CDR1 MRHNA and CDR2 SNTAGT. The CDR3 consists of 11 residues. Written as DNA, the CDR3 is TGTAAGGTCGGCGACTCCTACGAGCAGTACTTC. This gives the protein CKVGDSYEQYF.